The 14 T cell receptor beta chains below come from one sample, sequenced in a study of cytomegalovirus exposure and HLA in healthy donors. Amplification used 60 Vbeta primers and 13 Jbeta primers. Assay used: immunoSEQ multiplex PCR; TCRdb lists only in-frame clones, some missing. The sample yields about 170,000 clones, approximately 80% seen once. The sample taken for sequencing was PBMCs. The source is a woman in her forties or fifties in good health and CMV-seronegative.

This clone was picked up one time. The chain uses TRBV19 and TRBJ1-4, with D perhaps TRBD1 (6 bases). The CDR3 runs 15 residues. Germline values: CDR1 LNHDA, CDR2 SQIVND (reference sequence). The V end lost 4 bases, the J end lost 1 base, and 10 bases lay between the germline ends. In DNA, the CDR3 is TGTGCCAGTAGTAGACAACAGGGAACTAATGAAAAACTGTTTTTT. Translated, it gives CASSRQQGTNEKLFF.

The count of this clone is one. The chain joins TRBV7-9 to TRBJ2-5, with 7 bases that match TRBD1. Germline V gives CDR1 SEHNR, CDR2 FQNEAQ (reference sequence). V was pared by 1 base and J by 5 bases, with 7 bases of the junction left unmatched. CDR3 size: 15 residues. This CDR3 is CASSLGDRDWETQYF. Here the CDR3 DNA reads TGTGCCAGCAGCTTAGGCGACAGGGATTGGGAGACCCAGTACTTC. Complete variable domain (other parts from reference TRBV7-9 and TRBJ2-5): DTGVSQNPRHKITKRGQNVTFRCDPISEHNRLYWYRQTLGQGPEFLTYFQNEAQLEKSRLLSDRFSAERPKGSFSTLEIQRTEQGDSAMYLCASSLGDRDWETQYFGPGTRLLVL.

This chain links TRBV14 with TRBJ1-1, with 7 positions matching TRBD1. Unmatched junction bases numbered 2, after V lost 4 bases and J lost 0 bases. CDR1 SGHDN and CDR2 FVKESK come from the germline V gene. The CDR3 consists of 14 residues. CDR3 region: CASSRGQLNTEAFF. CDR3 in DNA: TGTGCCAGCAGCCGGGGACAGTTGAACACTGAAGCTTTCTTT.

This chain joins TRBV28 and TRBJ2-7, with D possibly matching TRBD2 (5 bases). The V and J ends lost 3 bases and 0 bases respectively, with 6 bases between them. Germline V gene sequence: CDR1 MDHEN, CDR2 SYDVKM. The length of the CDR3 is 13 residues. CDR3: CASSFGDSYEQYF. The CDR3 bases are TGTGCCAGCAGTTTCGGGGACTCCTACGAGCAGTACTTC.

The CDR3 sequence is CASSYASGGAKTQYF. DNA of the CDR3: TGTGCCAGCAGTTACGCTAGCGGGGGGGCAAAGACCCAGTACTTC. The chain uses TRBV6-5 and TRBJ2-5, with 12 bases lining up with TRBD2. V was pared by 2 bases and J by 6 bases, with 4 bases of the junction left unmatched. Germline assignment: CDR1 MNHEY and CDR2 SVGAGI. The length of the CDR3 is 15 residues.

The J gene is TRBJ1-1, the V gene TRBV10-3; tentatively, D is TRBD1 (6 bases). CDR1 is ENHRY and CDR2 is SYGVKD in the germline V gene. With 0 bases removed from V and 8 bases from J, the gap between germline ends came to 10 bases. The CDR3 is 13 residues long. The chain's CDR3 is CAISESTGTEAFF. CDR3 nucleotide sequence: TGTGCCATCAGTGAGTCCACAGGGACCGAAGCTTTCTTT.

The chain carries TRBV20-1 and TRBJ2-7; D gene unclear. The V and J ends lost 6 bases and 6 bases respectively, with 12 bases between them. Germline V lookup: CDR1 DFQATT, CDR2 SNEGSKA (reference sequence). The CDR3 loop spans 11 amino acids. CDR3 loop: CSASTPAEQYF. CDR3 bases: TGCAGTGCCTCGACACCGGCCGAGCAGTACTTC.

This chain joins TRBV4-2 and TRBJ2-4; D unresolved. This CDR3 is 15 amino acids long. Trimming took off 0 bases at V and 2 bases at J, with 8 bases between the two ends. Germline V gives CDR1 LGHNA, CDR2 YNFKEQ. In DNA, the CDR3 is TGTGCCAGCAGCCAAGATTCACAGACCAAAAACATTCAGTACTTC. As protein: CASSQDSQTKNIQYF.

V usage is TRBV7-6 and J usage is TRBJ2-1, with a possible D match to TRBD2 (6 bases). Germline-derived CDR1 and CDR2 are SGHVS and FNYEAQ. Trimming stripped 5 bases from V and 0 bases from J, with 11 bases between. There are 15 residues in the CDR3. The CDR3 DNA reads TGTGCCAGCAGCCGTAGCGGTAGCTCCTACAATGAGCAGTTCTTC. Protein product: CASSRSGSSYNEQFF.

This chain links TRBV7-6 with TRBJ2-1; 14 bases line up with TRBD2. J gave up 0 bases and V 5 bases, and 9 bases lay outside the gene matches. The CDR3 runs to 19 residues. Germline V gives CDR1 SGHVS, CDR2 FNYEAQ. CDR3 nucleotide sequence: TGTGCCAGCAGCCCTGGGACTAGCGGGGGCCTCCTCTCCTACAATGAGCAGTTCTTC. As protein: CASSPGTSGGLLSYNEQFF. The full variable domain, rest sourced from reference TRBV7-6 and TRBJ2-1, is GAGVSQSPRYKVTKRGQDVALRCDPISGHVSLYWYRQALGQGPEFLTYFNYEAQQDKSGLPNDRFSAERPEGSISTLTIQRTEQRDSAMYRCASSPGTSGGLLSYNEQFFGPGTRLTVL.

The chain uses TRBV27 and TRBJ2-1, with D maybe TRBD1 (6 bases). V lost 0 bases to trimming and J lost 4 bases, with 10 bases between them. This CDR3 has 15 amino acids. Germline-derived CDR1 and CDR2 are MNHEY and SMNVEV (reference sequence). CDR3 amino acids: CASSLSGRGYNEQFF. The CDR3 region has the DNA TGTGCCAGCAGTTTATCGGGCAGGGGATACAATGAGCAGTTCTTC.

The chain couples TRBV5-5 to TRBJ2-7; 9 bases map to TRBD1. The ends lost 4 bases at V and 4 bases at J; junction bases unmatched: 6. Germline CDR1 is SGHKS and CDR2 is YYEKEE (reference sequence). The CDR3 length is 14 residues. The CDR3 loop is CASSPGTGRYEQYF. The CDR3 DNA reads as TGTGCCAGCAGCCCTGGGACAGGGAGATACGAGCAGTACTTC.

This chain uses TRBV13 with TRBJ1-2, with 7 nucleotides matching TRBD1. CDR1 and CDR2 (germline): PRHDT, FYEKMQ (reference sequence). CDR3 length: 15 residues. Trimming at V came to 0 bases and at J to 4 bases, leaving 5 bases not matched to a gene. The DNA for the CDR3 is TGTGCCAGCAGCTTAGGCCTACAGGGGAGCTATGGCTACACCTTC. Protein product: CASSLGLQGSYGYTF.

The chain carries TRBV29-1 and TRBJ2-2; TRBD2 matches 10 bases. The CDR3 runs 17 residues. Germline values: CDR1 SQVTM, CDR2 ANQGSEA. Unmatched junction bases numbered 8, after V lost 4 bases and J lost 0 bases. CDR3 loop: CSVAGTSETANTGELFF. The CDR3 DNA reads as TGCAGCGTTGCCGGGACTAGCGAAACAGCGAACACCGGGGAGCTGTTTTTT.